This TCR beta chain was documented in a study of T cell responses to AZD1222 COVID-19 vaccine. Trimming left V 0 bases short and J 7 bases short, with 13 bases between. The CDR3 contains 15 residues. Per the germline V gene, CDR1 is MNHNS and CDR2 is SASEGT. A remark on this clone: Its antigen remains unknown.

Study findings and constraints: Close to half of spike-specific TCRs reportedly recognize unmutated variant regions. Donors skewed white British and female; clonal diversity was possibly underestimated.

Only in-frame clones appear in the TCRdb table, and some are missing; sequencing was by immunoSEQ multiplex PCR. The sample gives tens of thousands of clones, 80% of which show up once; about an eighth is in the top ten. The TCR was taken from an adult who received the AZD1222 COVID-19 vaccine. The chain employs TRBV6-1 and TRBJ1-5; maybe TRBD1 (6 bases). The specimen was peripheral blood, collected 28 days after the second AZD1222 dose. CDR3 amino acids: CASSEAWGAWQPQHF. CDR3 DNA: TGTGCCAGCAGTGAAGCCTGGGGGGCTTGGCAGCCCCAGCATTTT.